This TCR beta chain was retrieved from a study of read filtering for tumor transcriptome and immune sequencing. Molecular barcoded adaptors covering alpha/delta and beta/gamma chains were used on 400 to 450 ng RNA. TCRdb passed the reads through MiXCR, listing each CDR3 protein once. The sample contains roughly 27,000 distinct CDR3 sequences, over 13% of which appear only once. This clonotype was picked up a small number of times. This likely stems from a read error, as it lies one base from a far larger clone. The specimen sequenced was a population of CD138-negative cells sorted from bone marrow. The TCR was taken from a donor aged 40 or over with multiple myeloma.

The CDR3 nucleotides are TGTGCCAGCAGTCGAAGACTAGATATTAACTCTGGGGCCAACGTCCCGACTTTC. Its protein product is CASSRRLDINSGANVPTF. The chain joins TRBV11-1 to TRBJ2-6, with a weak D call TRBD2 (6 bases). Germline V gives CDR1 SGHAT, CDR2 FQDESV (reference sequence). The CDR3 spans 18 residues.